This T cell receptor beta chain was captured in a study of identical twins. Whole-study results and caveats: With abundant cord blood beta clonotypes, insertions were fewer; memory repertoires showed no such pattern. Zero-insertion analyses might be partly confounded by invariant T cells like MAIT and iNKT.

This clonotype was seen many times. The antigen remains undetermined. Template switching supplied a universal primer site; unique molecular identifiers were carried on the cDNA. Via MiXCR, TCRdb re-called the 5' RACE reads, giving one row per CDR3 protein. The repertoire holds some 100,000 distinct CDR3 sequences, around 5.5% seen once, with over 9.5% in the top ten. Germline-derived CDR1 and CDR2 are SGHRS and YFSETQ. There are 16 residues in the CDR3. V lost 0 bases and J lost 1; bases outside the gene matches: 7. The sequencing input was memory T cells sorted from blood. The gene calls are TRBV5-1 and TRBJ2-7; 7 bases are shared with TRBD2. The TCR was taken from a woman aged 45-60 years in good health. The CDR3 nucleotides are TGCGCCAGCAGCTTGGGTAGGGCTAGCGGATCCTACGAGCAGTACTTC. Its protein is CASSLGRASGSYEQYF.